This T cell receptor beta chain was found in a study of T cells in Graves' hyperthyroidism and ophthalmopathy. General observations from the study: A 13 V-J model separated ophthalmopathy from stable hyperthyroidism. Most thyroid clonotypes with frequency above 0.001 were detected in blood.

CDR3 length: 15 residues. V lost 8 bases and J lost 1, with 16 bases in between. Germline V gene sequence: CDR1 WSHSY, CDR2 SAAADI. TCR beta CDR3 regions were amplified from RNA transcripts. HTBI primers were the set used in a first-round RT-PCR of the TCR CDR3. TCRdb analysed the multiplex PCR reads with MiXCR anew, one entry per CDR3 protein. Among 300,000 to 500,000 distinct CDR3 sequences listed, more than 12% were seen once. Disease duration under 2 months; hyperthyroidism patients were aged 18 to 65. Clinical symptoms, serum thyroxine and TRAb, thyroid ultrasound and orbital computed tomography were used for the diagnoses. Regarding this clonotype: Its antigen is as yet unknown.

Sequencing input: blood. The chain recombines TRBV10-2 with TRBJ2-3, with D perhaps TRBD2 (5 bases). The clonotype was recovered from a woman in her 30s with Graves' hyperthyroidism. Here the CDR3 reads CASRGEGVRTDTQYF. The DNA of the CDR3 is TGCGCCAGCCGCGGCGAGGGAGTACGCACAGATACGCAGTATTTT.